Following are 17 T cell receptor beta chains from one sample sequenced in a study of PD-1 blockade in mismatch repair-deficient tumors. Generated by immunoSEQ multiplex PCR, the TCRdb table keeps only in-frame clones and is missing some. This sample yields 85,000 to 130,000 clones, of which 82% are seen a single time; about 6.3% belongs to the top ten. This sample comprised peripheral blood, obtained less than 37 weeks after starting pembrolizumab. Source of these receptors: an adult with mismatch repair-deficient cancer.

V is TRBV5-6 and J is TRBJ2-7, with D possibly being TRBD1 or TRBD2 (7 bases each). The CDR3 is made up of 15 amino acids. The germline V and J ends were trimmed by 4 bases and 4 bases, with 18 bases remaining between them. The germline V gene has CDR1 SGHDT and CDR2 YYEEEE. Written as DNA, the CDR3 is TGTGCCAGCAGCCCCCCCGGGGAGGGGGCATACGAGCAGTACTTC. Its protein is CASSPPGEGAYEQYF.

The gene calls are TRBV19 and TRBJ2-5, with D possibly being TRBD1 (6 bases). Germline CDR1 and CDR2: LNHDA and SQIVND (reference sequence). This CDR3 contains 14 residues. V lost 4 bases to trimming and J lost 1 base, with 10 bases between them. The CDR3 is CASSTGQFQETQYF. The CDR3 bases are TGTGCCAGTAGTACCGGACAGTTCCAAGAGACCCAGTACTTC.

This clone appeared a few times. CDR3 residues: CASSGWGQGTYEQYF. The CDR3 DNA is TGTGCCAGCAGCGGGTGGGGACAGGGGACCTACGAGCAGTACTTC. J is TRBJ2-7 and V is TRBV9, with 10 bases identical to TRBD1. The CDR3 covers 15 residues. V was clipped by 3 bases and J by 2 bases; unmatched bases: 5. Germline V gives CDR1 SGDLS, CDR2 YYNGEE.

The chain recombines TRBV19 with TRBJ2-3, with TRBD2 matching over 8 bases. The CDR3 length is 18 residues. Per germline, CDR1 LNHDA and CDR2 SQIVND (reference sequence). V dropped 3 bases and J dropped 10; count of bases not matched to a gene: 21. This chain's CDR3 is CASSISFRGREARDAQYF. For the CDR3, the DNA is TGTGCCAGTAGTATCTCCTTCCGGGGGCGGGAGGCCCGGGACGCGCAGTATTTT.

The chain links TRBV5-1 to TRBJ2-2; 7 bases are shared with TRBD1. Germline-derived CDR1 and CDR2 are SGHRS and YFSETQ. The ends lost 4 bases at V and 5 bases at J; junction bases unmatched: 5. The CDR3 totals 14 residues. The CDR3 region is CASSAGTETGELFF. DNA for the CDR3: TGCGCCAGCAGCGCCGGGACAGAAACCGGGGAGCTGTTTTTT.

In its sample, this clone was seen once. The CDR3 sequence is CASRGRGIGNQPQHF. The CDR3 coding sequence is TGTGCCAGCAGGGGGCGGGGAATTGGTAATCAGCCCCAGCATTTT. V and J are TRBV2 and TRBJ1-5; D is perhaps TRBD1 (5 bases). Germline loops: CDR1 SNHLY, CDR2 FYNNEI. CDR3 length: 15 amino acids. V lost 6 bases and J 4 bases, leaving 16 bases between the germline ends.

This clone has only a few counts. The chain couples TRBV4-2 to TRBJ1-1; D remains unclear. Germline CDR1 reads LGHNA; CDR2 reads YNFKEQ. Trimming removed 0 bases from V and 4 bases from J, with 12 bases in between. This CDR3 has 15 residues. The CDR3 nucleotides read TGTGCCAGCAGCCAAGATCAGGCAGGACCCACTGAAGCTTTCTTT. This codes for CASSQDQAGPTEAFF.

J is TRBJ2-2 and V is TRBV5-1; D perhaps matches TRBD1 (5 bases). CDR3 length: 13 amino acids. The germline V gene encodes CDR1 SGHRS and CDR2 YFSETQ. Trimming took off 6 bases at V and 3 bases at J, with 9 bases between the two ends. The CDR3 reads CASKTEYTGELFF. The CDR3 bases are TGCGCCAGCAAGACAGAATACACCGGGGAGCTGTTTTTT. The complete variable domain, with remaining parts taken from reference TRBV5-1 and TRBJ2-2, reads KAGVTQTPRYLIKTRGQQVTLSCSPISGHRSVSWYQQTPGQGLQFLFEYFSETQRNKGNFPGRFSGRQFSNSRSEMNVSTLELGDSALYLCASKTEYTGELFFGEGSRLTVL.

The chain is built from TRBV27 and TRBJ1-1; 8 positions agree with TRBD1. The V and J ends lost 3 bases and 3 bases, in that order; junction bases with no gene match: 3. The germline gives CDR1 MNHEY, CDR2 SMNVEV (reference sequence). There are 14 residues in the CDR3. The CDR3, as DNA: TGTGCCAGCAGTTTCGGGACAGGTCACACTGAAGCTTTCTTT. Translating it yields CASSFGTGHTEAFF.

The chain carries TRBV6-5 and TRBJ2-7; TRBD1 matches at 9 bases. V lost 4 bases, J lost 3 bases, and 7 bases stayed unmatched. Germline V lookup: CDR1 MNHEY, CDR2 SVGAGI. The CDR3 runs to 15 residues. DNA of the CDR3: TGTGCCAGCAGTTTAGGAGGGACAGGGAACTACGAGCAGTACTTC. This translates into CASSLGGTGNYEQYF.

The gene calls are TRBV4-1 and TRBJ2-4, with 7 bases matching TRBD2. J gave up 8 bases and V 2 bases, and 6 bases lay outside the gene matches. The CDR3 consists of 14 residues. In germline, CDR1 is MGHRA, CDR2 YSYEKL. The CDR3 sequence: CASSQLTGGDIQYF. CDR3 coding DNA: TGCGCCAGCAGCCAATTGACGGGGGGTGACATTCAGTACTTC.

This chain joins TRBV23-1 and TRBJ2-2; 8 bases agree with TRBD2. TRBV23-1 is flagged as an ORF with uncertain function. Losses at the gene ends were 4 bases for V and 3 bases for J; bases not matched to a gene: 13. The CDR3 has 18 residues. The chain's CDR3 is CASSPTSAPLRDTGELFF. CDR3 DNA sequence: TGCGCCAGCAGTCCGACTAGCGCCCCCCTTAGGGACACCGGGGAGCTGTTTTTT.

This chain uses TRBV19 with TRBJ2-7, with D uncertain. Trimming left V 4 bases short and J 0 bases short, with 7 bases between. Germline V gives CDR1 LNHDA, CDR2 SQIVND (reference sequence). This CDR3 spans 13 amino acids. The CDR3 reads CASSSAVSYEQYF. CDR3 nucleotide sequence: TGTGCCAGTAGTAGCGCAGTCTCCTACGAGCAGTACTTC.

This clone has a handful of counts. The chain uses TRBV5-6 and TRBJ2-3; D call uncertain. V shed 0 bases and J shed 4 bases, with 6 bases lying between them. The CDR3 has 13 residues. CDR1 is SGHDT, CDR2 YYEEEE, per germline. DNA for the CDR3: TGTGCCAGCAGCTTGGACTATTCAGATACGCAGTATTTT. Its protein product is CASSLDYSDTQYF.

The CDR3 is CASSTGRSRDEQYF. In DNA, the CDR3 is TGTGCCAGTAGTACCGGACGGTCGCGGGACGAGCAGTACTTC. The J gene is TRBJ2-7, the V gene TRBV19, with D possibly matching TRBD2 (5 bases). The CDR3 consists of 14 residues. The V gene lost 4 bases and the J gene lost 5 bases, with 15 bases spanning the gap. The V gene's germline CDR1 is LNHDA and CDR2 SQIVND (reference sequence).

The rearrangement joins TRBV18 to TRBJ2-7, with a possible D match to TRBD1 (5 bases). Germline assignment: CDR1 KGHSH and CDR2 LQKENI. The CDR3 spans 13 residues. The germline V and J ends were trimmed by 0 bases and 3 bases, with 6 bases remaining between them. The CDR3 spells CASSPPQGYEQYF. The CDR3 DNA reads as TGTGCCAGCTCACCACCCCAGGGCTACGAGCAGTACTTC.

The chain recombines TRBV7-3 with TRBJ1-1, with a tentative D call TRBD1 (5 bases). The CDR3 spans 13 residues. The germline CDR1 and CDR2 sequences are SGHTA and FQGTGA. Trimming removed 5 bases from V and 1 base from J, with 8 bases in between. The CDR3 here is CASSLTANTEAFF. CDR3 coding DNA: TGTGCCAGCAGCCTGACAGCGAACACTGAAGCTTTCTTT.